This T cell receptor (beta chain) derives from a study of cytomegalovirus exposure and HLA in healthy donors. Across the whole study: Unique TCRs from HLA-typed donors, 70 million to 85 million of them, were held in an early data release.

Use of 60 Vbeta and 13 Jbeta primers characterized the PCR. Repertoires were generated with immunoSEQ multiplex PCR, while TCRdb's copy carries only in-frame clones and drops some. The profile shows 50,000 or so clones, around 73% of them singletons. The receptor was derived from a woman aged 40 to 55 in good health and CMV-seropositive. Sequencing input: PBMCs.

The CDR3 nucleotides are TGCGCCAGCAGCTTGGAAGGGGCCAAAGAGACCCAGTACTTC. This translates into CASSLEGAKETQYF. This sequence joins TRBV5-1 and TRBJ2-5; TRBD1 is a possible D gene (5 bases). The CDR3 runs 14 residues. Trimming took off 0 bases at V and 3 bases at J, with 9 bases between the two ends. CDR1 and CDR2 from the germline V gene are SGHRS and YFSETQ. The variable domain in full, completed from reference TRBV5-1 and TRBJ2-5, reads KAGVTQTPRYLIKTRGQQVTLSCSPISGHRSVSWYQQTPGQGLQFLFEYFSETQRNKGNFPGRFSGRQFSNSRSEMNVSTLELGDSALYLCASSLEGAKETQYFGPGTRLLVL.